The sequence of this T cell receptor (beta chain) was determined in a study of CD8 T cells in ankylosing spondylitis. Whole-study results and caveats: In ankylosing spondylitis blood, a motif of roughly 8 highly homologous TCR beta variants appeared characteristic. There was reportedly significant enrichment of clones that were disease-linked in matched ankylosing spondylitis synovial fluid. The authors found the disease-linked clones to be CD8+ and relatively rare in peripheral blood. Some motif variants were previously reported in reactive arthritis synovial fluid and blood.

Germline CDR1 is LGHNA and CDR2 is YSLEER. Trimming pared 3 bases from V and 9 bases from J, leaving 15 bases between. The CDR3 runs 13 residues. By quantitative 5'-RACE with molecular barcodes, the TCR beta libraries were made. Using its own MiXCR run on the 5' RACE reads, TCRdb lists one record per CDR3 protein. The sample shows 450,000 to 550,000 distinct CDR3 sequences, roughly 5.2% of them seen only once. The sample holds many counts of this clonotype. What it binds is unknown. The chain couples TRBV4-3 to TRBJ2-7, with D tentatively TRBD1 (7 bases). This receptor was identified in a male donor with ankylosing spondylitis. Material for sequencing was blood, either unsorted or a sorted T cell fraction (not recorded which). The CDR3 region has the DNA TGCGCCAGCAGCCAGTCGTCAGGGGGAGGGCAGTACTTC. Translated, it gives CASSQSSGGGQYF.